What follows describes a single TCR beta chain. The antigen is not known. The germline CDR1 and CDR2 sequences are MNHEY and SMNVEV (reference sequence). The CDR3 runs to 14 residues. Deletions cut 0 bases from V and 4 bases from J, with 7 bases between. Use of 60 Vbeta and 13 Jbeta primers characterized the PCR. Produced via immunoSEQ multiplex PCR; TCRdb's table is partial and in-frame only. Of 99,000 or so clones listed, more than 75% were seen once; the top ten hold approximately 2%. The data originate from a study of cytomegalovirus exposure and HLA in healthy donors. Findings and limits, study-wide: Presence/absence results assume similar sequencing depth per donor, which may not hold. Later on, analysis showed that most CMV-associated TCR beta chains appeared to be HLA-restricted. TCR beta V- and J-gene trimming, according to a later analysis, was linked to a missense DCLRE1C variant.

This sequence joins TRBV27 and TRBJ1-5; perhaps TRBD1 as D (5 bases). Sequenced sample: PBMCs. The TCR was taken from a woman between 35 and 50 years old in good health and CMV-seronegative. The CDR3 nucleotides read TGTGCCAGCAGTTTATCCCCAGGGAATCAGCCCCAGCATTTT. It specifies CASSLSPGNQPQHF.